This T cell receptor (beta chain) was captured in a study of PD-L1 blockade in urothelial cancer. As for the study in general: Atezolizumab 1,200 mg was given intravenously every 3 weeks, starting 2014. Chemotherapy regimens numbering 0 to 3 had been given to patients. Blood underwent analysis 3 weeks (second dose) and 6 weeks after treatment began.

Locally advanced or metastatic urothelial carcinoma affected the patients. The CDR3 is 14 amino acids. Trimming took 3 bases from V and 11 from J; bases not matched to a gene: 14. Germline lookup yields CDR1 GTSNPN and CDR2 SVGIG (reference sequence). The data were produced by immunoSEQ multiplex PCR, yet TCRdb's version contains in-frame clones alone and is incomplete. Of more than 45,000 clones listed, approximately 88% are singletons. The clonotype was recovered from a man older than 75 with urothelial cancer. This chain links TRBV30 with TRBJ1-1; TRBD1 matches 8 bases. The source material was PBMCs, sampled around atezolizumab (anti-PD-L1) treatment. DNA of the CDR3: TGTGCCTGGAGACCAGGAGACAGGGGCGGAAAGGCTTTCTTT. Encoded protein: CAWRPGDRGGKAFF.